The next 14 T cell receptor beta chains were all read from a single sample in a study of T cells in Graves' hyperthyroidism and ophthalmopathy. Authors of the study amplified TCR beta CDR3 regions from RNA transcripts. A first-round RT-PCR of the TCR CDR3 used the HTBI primer set. One entry per CDR3 protein, called by TCRdb with MiXCR from the multiplex PCR reads. The data contain 500,000 to 750,000 distinct CDR3 sequences, over 12% of them singletons. The sample taken for sequencing was blood. The receptors here all came from a woman aged 18-30 years with Graves' ophthalmopathy.

This clonotype was counted at least ten times. CDR3 nucleotide sequence: TGTGCCAGCAGACACAAAACGGGACTAGGAGACCGTACGCAGTATTTT. Translated, it gives CASRHKTGLGDRTQYF. The chain recombines TRBV6-2 or TRBV6-3 with TRBJ2-3, with 8 bases that match TRBD2. J was trimmed by 8 bases and V by 6 bases; bases with no gene match: 16. The CDR3 is 16 amino acids. Per the germline V gene, CDR1 is MNHEY and CDR2 is SVGEGT.

This clonotype was observed many times. The chain has TRBV28 and TRBJ1-2; 8 nucleotides match TRBD1. The germline gives CDR1 MDHEN, CDR2 SYDVKM. The V segment lost 5 bases and the J segment 4 bases; nucleotides outside the gene matches: 9. The CDR3 is made up of 15 amino acids. Here the CDR3 reads CASSTGQGLGYGYTF. DNA for the CDR3: TGTGCCAGCAGTACCGGACAGGGTTTGGGCTATGGCTACACCTTC.

The chain links TRBV7-9 to TRBJ1-4, with 9 bases fitting TRBD1. The CDR3 spans 16 residues. Trimming at V came to 4 bases and at J to 5 bases, leaving 8 bases not matched to a gene. Per germline, CDR1 SEHNR and CDR2 FQNEAQ (reference sequence). DNA of the CDR3: TGTGCCAGCAGCTCCCTGCCGACAGGGGGGAATGAAAAACTGTTTTTT. It yields the protein CASSSLPTGGNEKLFF.

This clonotype was counted a few times. V gene TRBV7-9 combines with J gene TRBJ1-2, with D maybe TRBD1 (5 bases). This CDR3 spans 16 amino acids. Looked up from germline, CDR1 is SEHNR and CDR2 is FQNEAQ (reference sequence). The V gene lost 5 bases and the J gene lost 1 base, with 17 bases spanning the gap. As DNA, the CDR3 is TGTGCCAGCAGCCCTCACGCCCACGACAGTAACTATGGCTACACCTTC. Amino acids: CASSPHAHDSNYGYTF.

This clonotype was recorded many times. This chain connects TRBV12-3 or TRBV12-4 to TRBJ2-7, with 11 bases that match TRBD1. CDR3 size: 15 residues. Trimming removed 5 bases from V and 6 bases from J; junction bases left unmatched: 9. The CDR3, as DNA: TGTGCCAGCAGTACTTCCGGACAGGGGGCGTTCGAGCAGTACTTC. Its protein is CASSTSGQGAFEQYF.

About this clonotype: Given a much more abundant clone one base away, this may be a read error. V gene TRBV27 combines with J gene TRBJ2-2; 12 bases match TRBD1. The CDR3 spans 15 residues. In germline, CDR1 is MNHEY, CDR2 SMNVEV (reference sequence). The CDR3 reads CASGGGQGATGGLFF. CDR3 in DNA: TGTGCCAGCGGGGGGGGACAGGGGGCAACCGGGGGGCTGTTTTTT.

In this sample, this clonotype turned up many times. This chain links TRBV30 with TRBJ1-1, with TRBD1 matching over 7 bases. The CDR3 totals 13 residues. Germline-derived CDR1 and CDR2 are GTSNPN and SVGIG (reference sequence). With V trimmed by 4 bases and J by 0 bases, 2 bases remained unmatched. CDR3 bases: TGTGCCTGGACGGGACAGTTGAACACTGAAGCTTTCTTT. The encoded protein is CAWTGQLNTEAFF.

For this clonotype: A read error is possible here, since a much larger clone lies one base away. No conserved phenylalanine or tryptophan is present at the end of the CDR3, so a read error is the likely explanation. J is TRBJ2-7 and V is TRBV20-1; D is unresolved. There are 11 residues in the CDR3. From germline, CDR1 is DFQATT and CDR2 SNEGSKA (reference sequence). The CDR3 sequence is CKVGAAYEQYL. CDR3 coding DNA: TGCAAAGTCGGTGCTGCCTACGAGCAGTACCTC.

About this clonotype: A read error may be the cause here, since a much bigger clone is one base away. The gene calls are TRBV5-1 and TRBJ2-3; 7 nucleotides align to TRBD2. From germline, CDR1 is SGHRS and CDR2 YFSETQ. V shed 0 bases, J shed 5 bases, and the junction held 12 bases outside the gene matches. CDR3 size: 17 residues. The CDR3 reads CASSLVPIGRGGDTQYF. For the CDR3, the DNA is TGCGCCAGCAGCTTGGTCCCTATAGGGAGGGGAGGAGATACGCAGTATTTT. Using reference TRBV5-1 and TRBJ2-3 for the parts outside the CDR3, the full variable domain is KAGVTQTPRYLIKTRGQQVTLSCSPISGHRSVSWYQQTPGQGLQFLFEYFSETQRNKGNFPGRFSGRQFSNSRSEMNVSTLELGDSALYLCASSLVPIGRGGDTQYFGPGTRLTVL.

Ten or more counts support this clonotype. This sequence joins TRBV6-1 and TRBJ1-1, with 7 nucleotides matching TRBD1. The CDR3 has 15 residues. CDR1 MNHNS and CDR2 SASEGT come from the germline V gene. V was clipped by 5 bases and J by 6 bases; unmatched bases: 12. CDR3 DNA sequence: TGTGCCAGCAGTACGTACCAAGGACAGGCAGCTGAAGCTTTCTTT. Protein sequence: CASSTYQGQAAEAFF.

A few counts support this clonotype. This sequence joins TRBV27 and TRBJ1-5; D not resolved. This CDR3 spans 13 amino acids. The V gene's germline CDR1 is MNHEY and CDR2 SMNVEV (reference sequence). The V end lost 4 bases, the J end lost 9 bases, and 13 bases lay between the germline ends. CDR3 nucleotide sequence: TGTGCCAGCAGTTGGGCGCTCGGACGGCCCCAGCATTTT. Translating it yields CASSWALGRPQHF.

The chain has TRBV19 and TRBJ2-2; D not certain. The CDR3 loop spans 14 amino acids. V was shortened by 0 bases and J by 5 bases, with 7 bases between the two germline ends. CDR1 is LNHDA, CDR2 SQIVND, per germline (reference sequence). The CDR3 DNA sequence: TGTGCCAGTAGTATAGATCAGGTGACCGGGGAGCTGTTTTTT. This encodes CASSIDQVTGELFF.

The chain couples TRBV30 to TRBJ2-2; D ambiguous. The germline CDR1 and CDR2 sequences are GTSNPN and SVGIG (reference sequence). Trimming removed 3 bases from V and 6 bases from J, with 5 bases in between. The CDR3 is 11 residues long. The CDR3 here is CAWRGAGELFF. The DNA for the CDR3 is TGTGCCTGGAGGGGTGCCGGGGAGCTGTTTTTT.

This clonotype has ten or more counts. The chain has TRBV4-1 and TRBJ1-2; D is undetermined. This CDR3 has 16 amino acids. V was cut by 4 bases and J by 0 bases, with 15 bases left in between. Germline CDR1 is MGHRA and CDR2 is YSYEKL. The CDR3 loop reads CASSPQVAEANYGYTF. In DNA form, the CDR3 reads TGCGCCAGCAGCCCCCAAGTGGCGGAGGCTAACTATGGCTACACCTTC.